A single sample gave rise to the 9 T cell receptor beta chains below, sequenced in a study of cytomegalovirus exposure and HLA in healthy donors. PCR used 60 Vbeta primers and 13 Jbeta primers. Produced via immunoSEQ multiplex PCR; TCRdb's table is partial and in-frame only. The table includes around 90,000 clones, roughly 63% detected once. The specimen sequenced was PBMCs. Receptor source: a woman aged 45-60 years in good health and CMV-seropositive.

This sequence joins TRBV20-1 and TRBJ2-1; no clear D. The germline gives CDR1 DFQATT, CDR2 SNEGSKA (reference sequence). V lost 6 bases to trimming and J lost 6 bases, with 9 bases between them. The CDR3 has 11 amino acids. The CDR3 loop reads CSAQRSNEQFF. DNA of the CDR3: TGCAGTGCCCAGCGATCCAATGAGCAGTTCTTC.

This clone occurred a few times. V usage is TRBV4-2 and J usage is TRBJ2-6; D is perhaps TRBD1 (6 bases). Trimming took off 4 bases at V and 1 base at J, with 8 bases between the two ends. Germline V gene sequence: CDR1 LGHNA, CDR2 YNFKEQ. The CDR3 runs to 15 residues. CDR3 region: CASSPRGSGANVLTF. CDR3 coding DNA: TGTGCCAGCAGCCCTAGGGGGTCTGGGGCCAACGTCCTGACTTTC.

V usage is TRBV19 and J usage is TRBJ1-5; the match to TRBD1 covers 7 bases. CDR1 and CDR2 from the germline V gene are LNHDA and SQIVND (reference sequence). J was trimmed by 2 bases and V by 8 bases; bases with no gene match: 3. The CDR3 is 13 residues long. The DNA of the CDR3 is TGTGCCAGTGCCACAGGGGGCAATCAGCCCCAGCATTTT. Translation: CASATGGNQPQHF.

The chain employs TRBV6-4 and TRBJ1-5, with 9 positions matching TRBD1. Germline V lookup: CDR1 MRHNA, CDR2 SNTAGT. The V gene end was trimmed by 6 bases and the J gene end by 6 bases; junction bases not matched to a gene: 9. The CDR3 runs 15 residues. The CDR3 nucleotides read TGTGCCAGCAGAGTGGACAGGGGTCAACGTCAGCCCCAGCATTTT. It translates to CASRVDRGQRQPQHF.

V usage is TRBV30 and J usage is TRBJ1-1; D is possibly TRBD1 (6 bases). Trimming left V 5 bases short and J 0 bases short, with 10 bases between. From germline, CDR1 is GTSNPN and CDR2 SVGIG (reference sequence). The CDR3 runs to 13 residues. The CDR3 reads CAWSRQVNTEAFF. CDR3 sequence (DNA): TGTGCCTGGTCGAGACAGGTGAACACTGAAGCTTTCTTT.

The chain has TRBV6-1 and TRBJ2-3; 9 bases align to TRBD2. Germline V lookup: CDR1 MNHNS, CDR2 SASEGT. The CDR3 contains 15 residues. The V gene end was trimmed by 6 bases and the J gene end by 3 bases; junction bases not matched to a gene: 7. The DNA of the CDR3 is TGTGCCAGCAGCCTTAGCGGGGGTTTAACAGATACGCAGTATTTT. Amino acids: CASSLSGGLTDTQYF.

CDR3 loop: CASSLWGQETQYF. The CDR3 coding sequence is TGTGCCAGCAGCTTATGGGGGCAGGAGACCCAGTACTTC. The rearrangement joins TRBV7-9 to TRBJ2-5; possibly TRBD1 for D (6 bases). V gave up 2 bases and J gave up 5 bases, with 9 bases separating them. Germline assignment: CDR1 SEHNR and CDR2 FQNEAQ (reference sequence). The CDR3 spans 13 residues. Based on the CDR3 plus reference TRBV7-9 and TRBJ2-5, the full variable domain is DTGVSQNPRHKITKRGQNVTFRCDPISEHNRLYWYRQTLGQGPEFLTYFQNEAQLEKSRLLSDRFSAERPKGSFSTLEIQRTEQGDSAMYLCASSLWGQETQYFGPGTRLLVL.

In its sample, this clone was seen once. This chain links TRBV5-6 with TRBJ2-1, with D possibly matching TRBD1 (5 bases). The CDR3 has 13 amino acids. Germline-derived CDR1 and CDR2 are SGHDT and YYEEEE. V was shortened by 1 base and J by 6 bases, with 8 bases between the two germline ends. The CDR3 spells CASSLQGFNEQFF. In DNA form, the CDR3 reads TGTGCCAGCAGCTTGCAGGGTTTCAATGAGCAGTTCTTC.

This clone appeared a few times. This chain links TRBV27 with TRBJ1-1; D call uncertain. Trimming pared 2 bases from V and 1 base from J, leaving 5 bases between. Germline V gene lookup returns CDR1 MNHEY and CDR2 SMNVEV (reference sequence). CDR3 size: 13 residues. CDR3 DNA: TGTGCCAGCAGTTTAGGCGGGAACACTGAAGCTTTCTTT. This sequence encodes CASSLGGNTEAFF.